Below are 12 T cell receptor beta chains sequenced from a single sample in a study of blood T cell repertoires in COVID-19. Profiled with immunoSEQ multiplex PCR; TCRdb holds only in-frame clones, not every one. The table shows approximately 150,000 clones, with about 81% occurring only once. The sample taken for sequencing was peripheral blood. The receptors stem from a man aged 55-75 years with active or convalescent COVID-19.

This clone came up a few times. The J gene is TRBJ1-2, the V gene TRBV7-9; weak D call: TRBD1 (6 bases). V shed 4 bases and J shed 4 bases, with 16 bases lying between them. Per germline, CDR1 SEHNR and CDR2 FQNEAQ (reference sequence). The CDR3 is made up of 15 amino acids. The CDR3 coding sequence is TGTGCCAGCAGCTGGGGACAAGGGTCAATCTATGGCTACACCTTC. It is translated as CASSWGQGSIYGYTF.

Concerning this clone itself: No DNA is shown, since the ends of the CDR3 on it are uncertain; the CDR3 is the one TCRdb lists. The chain has TRBV7-9 and TRBJ2-3; the table names TRBD2, a call not compared with the DNA. Looked up from germline, CDR1 is SEHNR and CDR2 is FQNEAQ (reference sequence). The CDR3 adds up to 16 amino acids, both ends counted. This CDR3 is CASSLADSTVADTQYF.

This clone was seen a single time. The V gene is TRBV19, the J gene TRBJ1-5; perhaps TRBD1 as D (6 bases). Trimming stripped 7 bases from V and 7 bases from J, with 20 bases between. Germline V gene data show CDR1 as LNHDA and CDR2 as SQIVND (reference sequence). This CDR3 is built from 15 residues. This CDR3 reads CASTFNGRGGQPQHF. The DNA of the CDR3 is TGTGCCAGTACCTTCAACGGCAGGGGAGGGCAGCCCCAGCATTTT. The full variable domain, completed using reference TRBV19 and TRBJ1-5, is DGGITQSPKYLFRKEGQNVTLSCEQNLNHDAMYWYRQDPGQGLRLIYYSQIVNDFQKGDIAEGYSVSREKKESFPLTVTSAQKNPTAFYLCASTFNGRGGQPQHFGDGTRLSIL.

The genes are TRBV6-1 and TRBJ2-7; D may be TRBD1 (5 bases). Germline loops: CDR1 MNHNS, CDR2 SASEGT. The length of the CDR3 is 15 residues. V gave up 2 bases and J gave up 1 base, with 12 bases separating them. The CDR3 reads CASSELGAESYEQYF. CDR3 sequence (DNA): TGTGCCAGCAGTGAACTTGGGGCCGAATCCTACGAGCAGTACTTC.

V and J are TRBV25-1 and TRBJ1-1; 11 bases are shared with TRBD1. Unmatched junction bases numbered 4, after V lost 8 bases and J lost 5 bases. The V gene's germline CDR1 is MGHDK and CDR2 SYGVNS. There are 13 residues in the CDR3. CDR3 bases: TGTGCCAGCTTGGGACAGGGGGGGACTGAAGCTTTCTTT. This encodes CASLGQGGTEAFF.

The chain combines TRBV7-2 with TRBJ2-5, with TRBD1 identical over 11 bases. This CDR3 region has 15 residues. Germline-derived CDR1 and CDR2 are SGHTA and FQGNSA. V shed 6 bases and J 2 bases; nucleotides not matched to a gene: 5. Written as DNA, the CDR3 is TGTGCCAGCAGGCGGGACAGGGGGATACAAGAGACCCAGTACTTC. This encodes CASRRDRGIQETQYF.

The CDR3 here is CASSSYSGRGLNEQFF. The CDR3 bases are TGTGCCAGCAGCTCCTATAGCGGGAGAGGCTTGAATGAGCAGTTCTTC. The chain joins TRBV11-2 to TRBJ2-1; 9 positions match TRBD2. This CDR3 has 16 residues. Trimming at V came to 4 bases and at J to 7 bases, leaving 11 bases not matched to a gene. CDR1 and CDR2 from the germline V gene are SGHAT and FQNNGV. Drawing the rest from reference TRBV11-2 and TRBJ2-1, the complete variable domain is EAGVAQSPRYKIIEKRQSVAFWCNPISGHATLYWYQQILGQGPKLLIQFQNNGVVDDSQLPKDRFSAERLKGVDSTLKIQPAKLEDSAVYLCASSSYSGRGLNEQFFGPGTRLTVL.

This clone came up once. The rearrangement joins TRBV5-4 to TRBJ2-1; 7 bases are shared with TRBD2. The CDR3 consists of 12 residues. Trimming at V came to 4 bases and at J to 8 bases, leaving 3 bases not matched to a gene. The V gene's germline CDR1 is SGHNT and CDR2 YYREEE (reference sequence). CDR3 nucleotide sequence: TGTGCCAGCAGCACGACTAGCTATGAGCAGTTCTTC. Its translation: CASSTTSYEQFF.

This clone was observed many times. The V call is TRBV9, the J call TRBJ2-3; 8 bases are shared with TRBD2. Germline V gene lookup returns CDR1 SGDLS and CDR2 YYNGEE. Losses at the gene ends were 5 bases for V and 2 bases for J; bases not matched to a gene: 7. The CDR3 covers 15 residues. The CDR3 coding sequence is TGTGCCAGCAGTGCTACTAGCGGTTACACAGATACGCAGTATTTT. The encoded protein is CASSATSGYTDTQYF.

The chain couples TRBV9 to TRBJ1-2, with a weak D call TRBD1 (6 bases). The CDR3 sequence is 18 residues long. Looked up from germline, CDR1 is SGDLS and CDR2 is YYNGEE. V shed 0 bases and J shed 0 bases, with 18 bases lying between them. The CDR3 coding sequence is TGTGCCAGCAGCGTAGACAGTACAGGGAGGGGAGCTAACTATGGCTACACCTTC. Amino acid sequence: CASSVDSTGRGANYGYTF.

This chain joins TRBV5-6 and TRBJ1-2; D may be TRBD1 (5 bases). The CDR3 length is 13 residues. Germline CDR1 is SGHDT and CDR2 is YYEEEE. Trimming removed 2 bases from V and 4 bases from J, with 9 bases in between. In DNA form, the CDR3 reads TGTGCCAGCAGCTTTGGAGGGGCCTATGGCTACACCTTC. This gives the protein CASSFGGAYGYTF.

V usage is TRBV9 and J usage is TRBJ2-7; 9 bases match TRBD1. Germline V gives CDR1 SGDLS, CDR2 YYNGEE. CDR3 length equals 14 residues. Unmatched junction bases numbered 3, after V lost 1 base and J lost 4 bases. CDR3 in amino acids: CASSVSGQGYEQYF. DNA for the CDR3: TGTGCCAGCAGCGTATCGGGACAGGGTTACGAGCAGTACTTC.